These T cell receptor beta chains were read from a single sample in a study of T-cell memory formation after mild COVID-19. TCRdb reprocessed the 5' RACE reads with MiXCR, giving one entry per CDR3 protein. The data show approximately 500,000 distinct CDR3 sequences, roughly 23% seen once. Sequencing used PBMCs or a T cell subset sorted from them (not recorded which). Receptors originate from an adult woman who had mild COVID-19 (a few samples of this study predate the infection). Cell type and time point are not known. The CDR3 runs from the conserved cysteine through the conserved F or W. D genes are given only for firm matches. Part of the rows lack a size; the others show once, few, many or a class for expanded clones.

J: TRBJ1-4
size: .
D: .
V: TRBV7-9
DNA: TGTGCCAGCAGTGTATCAGGGCTGGCTAATGAAAAACTGTTTTTT
CDR3: CASSVSGLANEKLFF

J: TRBJ1-6
size: few
D: .
V: TRBV7-2
DNA: TGTGCCAGCACCCCGGGACCGAGCTATAATTCACCCCTCCACTTT
CDR3: CASTPGPSYNSPLHF

J: TRBJ2-7
size: few
D: TRBD2
V: TRBV4-3
DNA: TGCGCCAGCAGCCAAGAAGTCTCACTAGCGGGAGGATACGAGCAGTACTTC
CDR3: CASSQEVSLAGGYEQYF

J: TRBJ2-6
size: .
D: TRBD1
V: TRBV4-3
DNA: TGCGCCAGCGGGGACAGGGGAATCTCTGGGGCCAACGTCCTGACTTTC
CDR3: CASGDRGISGANVLTF

J: TRBJ2-7
size: .
D: .
V: TRBV9
DNA: TGTGCCAGCAGCGTAACGGGGATCGGGAACGAGCAGTACTTC
CDR3: CASSVTGIGNEQYF

J: TRBJ2-1
size: few
D: TRBD2
V: TRBV24-1
DNA: TGTGCCACCAGTGATCCTGGACTAGCGGGATACAATGAGCAGTTCTTC
CDR3: CATSDPGLAGYNEQFF

J: TRBJ2-1
size: .
D: TRBD1
V: TRBV6-5
DNA: TGTGCCAGCAGGCCGGGACAGGGGGCGAATGAGCAGTTCTTC
CDR3: CASRPGQGANEQFF

J: TRBJ1-1
size: .
D: .
V: TRBV5-1
DNA: TGCGCCAGCAGCATTAGACAGCCGAACACTGAAGCTTTCTTT
CDR3: CASSIRQPNTEAFF

J: TRBJ2-2
size: few
D: .
V: TRBV11-2
DNA: TGTGCCAGCAGCTTTGACAGGAGGGGCTTGCGCACCGGGGAGCTGTTTTTT
CDR3: CASSFDRRGLRTGELFF

J: TRBJ2-3
size: .
D: .
V: TRBV15
DNA: TGTGCCACCAGCAGAGATCCTCGGGGGCGCACAGATACGCAGTATTTT
CDR3: CATSRDPRGRTDTQYF